This TCR beta chain was captured by sequencing in a study of OX40 agonist ivuxolimab in advanced cancers. Study-level background: The study treated patients with ivuxolimab, an agonistic anti-OX40 (CD134) antibody. Antecedent anti-PD-1, anti-PD-L1 or anti-CTLA-4 therapy was permissible, with around 40% having received some.

Remarks on this clone: What it binds is not known.

The CDR3 loop spans 14 amino acids. Trimming left V 1 base short and J 2 bases short, with 8 bases between. CDR1 is SEHNR and CDR2 is FQNEAQ in the germline V gene (reference sequence). Overall study findings and caveats: Blood T cells, both CD4+ and CD8+, expanded clonally by week 6 at 0.1 to 3.0 mg/kg. Expanded peripheral T cells had an undetermined antigen specificity.

Method: immunoSEQ multiplex PCR; TCRdb's copy keeps in-frame clones and lacks some. The sample gives 75,000 to 100,000 clones, about 93% of which show up once; 0.65% to 0.85% is in the top ten. This chain joins TRBV7-9 and TRBJ1-2; tentative D call: TRBD1 (5 bases). This specimen was CD4+ or CD8+ T cells sorted from blood, taken in a trial of the OX40 agonist ivuxolimab. The sequence was collected from an adult with an advanced solid tumor such as melanoma, head and neck, liver or kidney cancer. The CDR3 protein is CASSLGGSNYGYTF. The CDR3 nucleotides read TGTGCCAGCAGCTTAGGGGGCTCCAACTATGGCTACACCTTC. Together with reference TRBV7-9 and TRBJ1-2, the CDR3 gives the full variable domain: DTGVSQNPRHKITKRGQNVTFRCDPISEHNRLYWYRQTLGQGPEFLTYFQNEAQLEKSRLLSDRFSAERPKGSFSTLEIQRTEQGDSAMYLCASSLGGSNYGYTFGSGTRLTVV.